A selection of T cell receptor beta chains follows, all from one sample in a study of T cells in localized non-small cell lung cancer. Some clones are missing from TCRdb's copy, which holds only in-frame ones; the method was immunoSEQ multiplex PCR. The data contain 1,500 or so clones, around a quarter of them seen just once; the ten biggest clones take up about 23%. Sequences were derived from lung tumor tissue, sampled before any cancer treatment. The receptors come from a male donor aged 60 or over with stage III lung adenocarcinoma. CDR3s leave out the opening cysteine and the closing phenylalanine or tryptophan. The order of the fields is V gene, J gene, CDR3 protein.

TRBV6-8	TRBJ1-2	ASNPQGADYGYT
TRBV5-1	TRBJ1-1	ASSDDRLNTEAF
TRBV10-3	TRBJ2-6	GSRICVATKSGQRLT
TRBV6-1	TRBJ2-2	ASSEAQGTGITGELF
TRBV5-1	TRBJ2-7	ASTGLAKRGVYEQY
TRBV18	TRBJ2-7	ASSPGPDREQY
TRBV11-3	TRBJ2-3	ASSFTGLAGGSTDTQY
TRBV9	TRBJ1-1	ASSVVGQSMNTEAF
TRBV5-1	TRBJ2-7	ASSLASGIDEQY
TRBV19	TRBJ2-2	ASSIPGELF
TRBV30	TRBJ2-7	AWSETGIGGEQY
TRBV19	TRBJ2-1	ASSTSRFEQF
TRBV7-5	TRBJ1-1	ASSLGYLYTEAF
TRBV19	TRBJ1-1	ASSFASGTEAF
TRBV29-1	TRBJ2-7	SAMQGVEEQY
TRBV6-7	TRBJ2-5	ASSGRDGQETQY
TRBV18	TRBJ2-5	ASSPSALETQY
TRBV6-8	TRBJ2-7	ASSYGGAEMGYEQY
TRBV4-1	TRBJ2-3	ASSQGSRTTSTDTQY
TRBV29-1	TRBJ1-1	SVFGVGTEAF
TRBV4-1	TRBJ1-3	ASSRDRASGNTIY
TRBV7-2	TRBJ1-1	ASARQGNTEAF
TRBV6-8	TRBJ2-7	ASSTPGFYYEQY
TRBV19	TRBJ1-2	ASSTGQGDRLNYGYT
TRBV19	TRBJ2-2	AIDRGLFLTGELF
TRBV19	TRBJ1-1	ASSPGQGATEAF
TRBV18	TRBJ1-2	ASSPTFSGGEDGYT
TRBV6-8	TRBJ2-7	ASSYLPTSGQY
TRBV10-2	TRBJ1-6	ASSERRDNSPLH
TRBV30	TRBJ2-7	AWSVSGAGGYEQY
TRBV19	TRBJ1-4	ASRKEGANEKLF
TRBV11-3	TRBJ2-3	ASSSLTGSTNTQY
TRBV11-3	TRBJ2-1	ASSLAGGNNEQF
TRBV30	TRBJ2-1	AWSVQSGYSYNEQF
TRBV11-3	TRBJ2-2	ASSLNSHTGELF
TRBV15	TRBJ1-2	ATSAGNPLYGYT
TRBV2	TRBJ1-2	ASTPRTGAYGYT
TRBV11-3	TRBJ1-2	ASSSGTGPNYGYT
TRBV11-3	TRBJ2-3	ASTPGQFVGTDTQY
TRBV6-8	TRBJ2-2	ASSRDRRNANTGELF
TRBV18	TRBJ2-1	ASSPPGGLAALNEQF
TRBV11-3	TRBJ2-7	ASSPRGTGGDEQY
TRBV30	TRBJ1-2	AWKGSHLYGYT
TRBV9	TRBJ1-6	ASSVGTGNSPLH
TRBV19	TRBJ1-1	ASSPGQGSTEAF
TRBV5-1	TRBJ1-3	ASSLGQGDLKLRNTIY
TRBV28	TRBJ1-1	ASSPGRVQTEAF
TRBV4-1	TRBJ2-1	ASSQSLAPEQF
TRBV15	TRBJ1-2	ATSRKGVQLDGYT